Below, 5 T cell receptor beta chains from the same sample are listed, as sequenced in a study of CD8+CD57+ T cells in acquired aplastic anemia. CDR3 and TCR beta VDJ profiling relied on a genomic DNA template. TCRdb recomputed calls from the reads with MiXCR, one row per CDR3 protein. The table has under 200,000 distinct CDR3 sequences, 63% seen once. The sequenced sample consisted of sorted CD4+, CD8+, or CD8+CD57+ T cells (not recorded which) from PBMCs. The receptors stem from a human donor in good health.

The J gene is TRBJ2-2, the V gene TRBV6-6, with TRBD1 matching 10 bases. The germline V gene has CDR1 MNHNY and CDR2 SVGAGI (reference sequence). The CDR3 sequence is 15 residues long. V was clipped by 6 bases and J by 1 base; unmatched bases: 2. This CDR3 reads CASSWDRGNTGELFF. In nucleotides, the CDR3 is TGTGCCAGCAGCTGGGACAGGGGGAACACCGGGGAGCTGTTTTTT.

This clonotype was seen only once. The chain is built from TRBV19 and TRBJ1-6, with 9 bases matching TRBD1. The CDR3 is made up of 16 amino acids. Germline V gene data show CDR1 as LNHDA and CDR2 as SQIVND (reference sequence). With 5 bases clipped from V and 5 bases from J, the junction kept 7 bases outside the gene matches. The DNA of the CDR3 is TGTGCCAGTAGTCGGAACAGGGGGCCGGATAATTCACCCCTCCACTTT. It specifies CASSRNRGPDNSPLHF.

V is TRBV7-6 and J is TRBJ2-1; D is ambiguous. In germline, CDR1 is SGHVS, CDR2 FNYEAQ. The CDR3 length is 12 residues. V lost 5 bases and J lost 7, with 9 bases in between. In nucleotides, the CDR3 is TGTGCCAGCAGCCCCGGGTGGAATGAGCAGTTCTTC. Amino acid sequence: CASSPGWNEQFF.

The V gene is TRBV9, the J gene TRBJ1-1; weak D call: TRBD1 (6 bases). The ends were cut back, 3 bases at V and 0 bases at J, with 12 bases in the middle. The germline V gene encodes CDR1 SGDLS and CDR2 YYNGEE. The CDR3 is made up of 15 amino acids. The CDR3 loop reads CASSEADRMNTEAFF. CDR3 nucleotides: TGTGCCAGCAGCGAGGCGGACAGAATGAACACTGAAGCTTTCTTT.

The chain employs TRBV5-6 and TRBJ2-7, with D perhaps TRBD1 (5 bases). The CDR3 length is 13 residues. Per germline, CDR1 SGHDT and CDR2 YYEEEE. With 7 bases removed from V and 1 base from J, the gap between germline ends came to 12 bases. The CDR3 protein is CASRGHSSYEQYF. The CDR3 region has the DNA TGTGCCAGCCGAGGACACTCGTCCTACGAGCAGTACTTC.